This T cell receptor (beta chain) emerged from a study of T cells in Graves' hyperthyroidism and ophthalmopathy. General study results and limits: Ophthalmopathy was model-predicted a median around seven months pre-onset. In the blood, most expanded thyroid clonotypes above 0.001 appeared as well.

This clonotype was observed a handful of times. Its cognate antigen is unknown. TCR beta CDR3 sequences were amplified from RNA transcripts. An initial round of RT-PCR targeting the TCR CDR3 relied on the HTBI primer set. TCRdb redid the calling of the multiplex PCR reads with MiXCR, one entry per CDR3 protein. Here the sample spans fewer than 400,000 distinct CDR3 sequences, about 15% being singletons. The V gene's germline CDR1 is LGHNA and CDR2 YSLEER. Trimming stripped 1 base from V and 1 base from J, with 14 bases between. This CDR3 is 18 amino acids long. The TCR was taken from a woman between 18 and 29 years old with Graves' hyperthyroidism that later progressed to Graves' ophthalmopathy. This sequence joins TRBV4-3 and TRBJ2-6, with D tentatively TRBD1 (6 bases). The sample comprised blood. CDR3 sequence reads: CASSQGPQGQSGANVLTF. CDR3 sequence (DNA): TGCGCCAGCAGCCAAGGCCCCCAGGGGCAGTCTGGGGCCAACGTCCTGACTTTC.